One and the same sample provided the 8 T cell receptor beta chains below, sequenced in a study of T cells after yellow fever vaccination. One entry per CDR3 protein results from TCRdb running MiXCR on the 5' RACE reads. Seen here are 450,000 to 550,000 distinct CDR3 sequences, just over 20% observed once, and the top ten hold less than 20%. The material sequenced was PBMCs, taken approximately 20 days after the first yellow fever vaccination. These receptors were obtained from a man between 18 and 29 years old who received the YFV17D yellow fever vaccine.

This CDR3 reads CASSLVMVNTEAFF. DNA of the CDR3: TGTGCCAGCAGCTTAGTAATGGTGAACACTGAAGCTTTCTTT. The chain recombines TRBV7-9 with TRBJ1-1; D remains unclear. Germline CDR1 and CDR2: SEHNR and FQNEAQ (reference sequence). With 1 base removed from V and 0 bases from J, the gap between germline ends came to 6 bases. The CDR3 spans 14 residues.

The chain recombines TRBV19 with TRBJ1-1, with 7 nucleotides matching TRBD1. The CDR3 covers 15 residues. J was trimmed by 1 base and V by 5 bases; bases with no gene match: 7. Per the germline V gene, CDR1 is LNHDA and CDR2 is SQIVND (reference sequence). The CDR3 nucleotides are TGTGCCAGTAGTGTCCAGGGGGAGGGGAACACTGAAGCTTTCTTT. Translated, it gives CASSVQGEGNTEAFF.

The chain has TRBV5-4 and TRBJ2-1, with TRBD1 matching over 10 bases. Germline V gene data show CDR1 as SGHNT and CDR2 as YYREEE (reference sequence). This CDR3 spans 15 amino acids. J gave up 3 bases and V 2 bases, and 2 bases lay outside the gene matches. The CDR3 sequence: CASSFGQGDYNEQFF. The CDR3 DNA sequence: TGTGCCAGCAGCTTCGGACAGGGGGACTACAATGAGCAGTTCTTC.

The chain links TRBV6-1 to TRBJ2-1; weak D call: TRBD1 (5 bases). This CDR3 comprises 13 residues. The V gene's germline CDR1 is MNHNS and CDR2 SASEGT. V was clipped by 7 bases and J by 1 base, with 8 bases between them. CDR3: CASTTGSYNEQFF. The CDR3 coding sequence is TGTGCCAGCACCACAGGTTCCTACAATGAGCAGTTCTTC.

The chain combines TRBV6-2 or TRBV6-3 with TRBJ2-3; D is uncertain. From germline, CDR1 is MNHEY and CDR2 SVGEGT. The V and J ends lost 7 bases and 0 bases respectively, with 8 bases between them. The CDR3 spans 13 residues. As DNA, the CDR3 is TGTGCCAGCAAGTCAGCGAGCACAGATACGCAGTATTTT. It yields the protein CASKSASTDTQYF.

V usage is TRBV11-3 and J usage is TRBJ2-1; 7 nucleotides match TRBD1. V was pared by 5 bases and J by 9 bases, with 7 bases of the junction left unmatched. From germline, CDR1 is SGHNT and CDR2 YENEEA. The CDR3 extends over 13 amino acids. The CDR3 coding sequence is TGTGCCAGCAGCCCGGGACAGCAGGGTGAGCAGTTCTTC. It encodes CASSPGQQGEQFF.

The chain uses TRBV20-1 and TRBJ2-3, with D tentatively TRBD2 (7 bases). This CDR3 has 15 residues. CDR1 and CDR2 (germline): DFQATT, SNEGSKA (reference sequence). Trimming shortened V by 6 bases and J by 7 bases, and 23 bases separated the two germline ends. CDR3 sequence: CSAPTLTGGPYTQYF. The CDR3 bases are TGCAGTGCCCCCACCTTAACGGGGGGCCCCTATACGCAGTATTTT.

Ten or more counts support this clonotype. The chain joins TRBV28 to TRBJ2-2; D gene uncertain. There are 14 residues in the CDR3. The V gene lost 5 bases and the J gene lost 2 bases, with 9 bases spanning the gap. CDR1 is MDHEN, CDR2 SYDVKM, per germline. The CDR3 reads CASSPGFNTGELFF. CDR3 sequence (DNA): TGTGCCAGCAGTCCAGGATTCAACACCGGGGAGCTGTTTTTT.